What follows are 32 T cell receptor beta chains derived from one specimen sequenced in a study of shared clonotypes between healthy human individuals. Sequencing used immunoSEQ multiplex PCR; TCRdb keeps in-frame clones, though not all of them. Among around 2.3 million clones listed, approximately 96% were seen once. The sample was naive CD4+ T cells sorted from blood. Subset in this sample: CD45RA+ positively selected. These receptor sequences come from a man aged 18-30 years in good health.

The chain carries TRBV2 and TRBJ1-5; 9 bases map to TRBD1. J lost 2 bases, V lost 7 bases, and 9 bases had no gene match. The germline CDR1 and CDR2 sequences are SNHLY and FYNNEI. This CDR3 region has 16 residues. The CDR3 sequence is CASTMDRGLGNQPQHF. CDR3 DNA: TGTGCCAGCACGATGGACAGGGGATTGGGCAATCAGCCCCAGCATTTT.

The chain links TRBV11-2 to TRBJ2-5, with a weak D call TRBD2 (6 bases). The closer fit of TRBJ2-7 to the DNA end suggests the J call may be wrong. The germline V gene has CDR1 SGHAT and CDR2 FQNNGV. The CDR3 extends over 12 amino acids. In nucleotides, the CDR3 is TGTGCCAGCAGTCCGGGGGTAGGCGAGCAGTACTTC. Amino acids: CASSPGVGEQYF.

The chain carries TRBV19 and TRBJ2-1, with 7 bases matching TRBD2. CDR3 size: 15 residues. CDR1 LNHDA and CDR2 SQIVND come from the germline V gene (reference sequence). V lost 5 bases and J lost 0; bases outside the gene matches: 4. The CDR3 is CASSVLAGSYNEQFF. The CDR3 region has the DNA TGTGCCAGTAGTGTCTTAGCGGGCTCCTACAATGAGCAGTTCTTC.

This clone is a singleton in its sample. This chain links TRBV5-1 with TRBJ1-1; tentatively, D is TRBD1 (5 bases). The CDR3 is 14 residues long. V shed 4 bases and J shed 3 bases, with 13 bases lying between them. CDR1 SGHRS and CDR2 YFSETQ come from the germline V gene. Written as DNA, the CDR3 is TGCGCCAGCAGCACCCGAGGGGCTGACACTGAAGCTTTCTTT. This sequence encodes CASSTRGADTEAFF.

CDR3 amino acids: CASSLDRTGGYGYTF. As DNA, the CDR3 is TGTGCCAGCAGTTTAGACCGGACAGGGGGATATGGCTACACCTTC. The V call is TRBV27, the J call TRBJ1-2; TRBD1 matches 10 bases. Trimming removed 2 bases from V and 5 bases from J; junction bases left unmatched: 5. The CDR3 contains 15 residues. Germline-derived CDR1 and CDR2 are MNHEY and SMNVEV (reference sequence).

The rearrangement uses TRBV10-3 and TRBJ2-1; 11 bases align to TRBD1. CDR1 and CDR2 from the germline V gene are ENHRY and SYGVKD. The CDR3 covers 15 residues. V dropped 7 bases and J dropped 7; count of bases not matched to a gene: 9. The CDR3 here is CAITGQGAGENEQFF. The CDR3 bases are TGTGCCATCACCGGACAGGGGGCGGGAGAAAATGAGCAGTTCTTC.

This chain's CDR3 is CASSPLKDRSSSYEQYF. The CDR3 DNA reads as TGTGCCAGCTCACCACTCAAAGACAGGTCCTCCTCCTACGAGCAGTACTTC. V is TRBV18 and J is TRBJ2-7, with D tentatively TRBD1 (6 bases). The CDR3 has 17 residues. Germline lookup yields CDR1 KGHSH and CDR2 LQKENI. The ends were cut back, 1 base at V and 0 bases at J, with 16 bases in the middle.

The J gene is TRBJ2-5, the V gene TRBV5-1; D is perhaps TRBD2 (6 bases). Germline V CDR1 and CDR2: SGHRS, YFSETQ. V lost 0 bases, J lost 1 base, and 10 bases lay in between. The CDR3 consists of 15 residues. The CDR3 spells CASSLGRGIQETQYF. Written as DNA, the CDR3 is TGCGCCAGCAGCTTGGGTCGGGGGATCCAAGAGACCCAGTACTTC.

About this clone itself: Other DNA sequences in this specimen translate into the identical CDR3. The chain couples TRBV7-9 to TRBJ1-2; tentatively, D is TRBD1 (5 bases). The CDR3 consists of 12 residues. The germline gives CDR1 SEHNR, CDR2 FQNEAQ (reference sequence). Trimming shortened V by 2 bases and J by 4 bases, and 5 bases separated the two germline ends. CDR3 protein: CASSLTGYGYTF. CDR3 sequence (DNA): TGTGCCAGCAGCTTAACAGGCTATGGCTACACCTTC.

This chain uses TRBV19 with TRBJ2-7, with TRBD1 as a possible D gene (6 bases). V lost 2 bases and J lost 0, with 8 bases in between. The germline V gene encodes CDR1 LNHDA and CDR2 SQIVND (reference sequence). The CDR3 covers 14 residues. The CDR3 DNA follows: TGTGCCAGTAGTATACAGGGGACCTCCTACGAGCAGTACTTC. Its protein is CASSIQGTSYEQYF.

For the CDR3, the DNA is TGTGCCAGCAGCTTCAAGGGCAGCACAGATACGCAGTATTTT. Translation gives CASSFKGSTDTQYF. The chain carries TRBV11-2 and TRBJ2-3, with D unresolved. Germline assignment: CDR1 SGHAT and CDR2 FQNNGV. Trimming cost V 3 bases and J 0 bases, with 7 bases left between them. This CDR3 region has 14 residues.

This rearrangement joins TRBV11-2 to TRBJ2-7, with 7 bases fitting TRBD1. Trimming at V came to 5 bases and at J to 1 base, leaving 8 bases not matched to a gene. Germline-derived CDR1 and CDR2 are SGHAT and FQNNGV. This CDR3 region has 15 residues. The CDR3 protein is CASSRQGQLSYEQYF. CDR3 nucleotides: TGTGCCAGCAGCCGACAGGGACAGCTATCCTACGAGCAGTACTTC.

The V gene is TRBV6-5, the J gene TRBJ2-1; 7 nucleotides align to TRBD2. The germline CDR1 and CDR2 sequences are MNHEY and SVGAGI. V shed 6 bases, J shed 7 bases, and the junction held 9 bases outside the gene matches. This CDR3 region has 14 residues. This chain's CDR3 is CASSPPSGVNEQFF. The CDR3 DNA is TGTGCCAGCAGCCCCCCAAGCGGGGTTAATGAGCAGTTCTTC.

This chain joins TRBV6-5 and TRBJ2-1; D perhaps matches TRBD1 (6 bases). CDR3 length: 15 residues. Per germline, CDR1 MNHEY and CDR2 SVGAGI. V gave up 0 bases and J gave up 3 bases, with 9 bases separating them. CDR3 bases: TGTGCCAGCAGTTACTCGTTCAGGGGCTACAATGAGCAGTTCTTC. It is translated as CASSYSFRGYNEQFF.

This chain joins TRBV10-3 and TRBJ2-7; tentative D call: TRBD2 (6 bases). This CDR3 region has 15 residues. V lost 2 bases to trimming and J lost 1 base, with 12 bases between them. Germline V lookup: CDR1 ENHRY, CDR2 SYGVKD. DNA for the CDR3: TGTGCCATCAGTGAGCCCCCGGGGGTATCCTACGAGCAGTACTTC. Translating gives CAISEPPGVSYEQYF.

V is TRBV4-3 and J is TRBJ1-1, with no clear D. The CDR3 is 13 residues long. The germline V and J ends were trimmed by 5 bases and 10 bases, with 17 bases remaining between them. The germline V gene encodes CDR1 LGHNA and CDR2 YSLEER. The CDR3 DNA is TGCGCCAGCAGCGACGTAGCCATCGCGGGAGCTTTCTTT. Protein: CASSDVAIAGAFF.

The chain couples TRBV7-8 to TRBJ2-3; D may match TRBD1 or TRBD2 (7 bases each). CDR1 is SGHVS, CDR2 FQNEAQ, per germline. The CDR3 is made up of 18 amino acids. Trimming removed 3 bases at V and 0 bases at J, with 19 bases between. CDR3 sequence reads: CASSFRGGLGQSTDTQYF. CDR3 bases: TGTGCCAGCAGCTTTAGGGGGGGCCTGGGACAGAGCACAGATACGCAGTATTTT.

This rearrangement joins TRBV25-1 to TRBJ2-3; 10 nucleotides align to TRBD2. Trimming at V came to 4 bases and at J to 4 bases, leaving 5 bases not matched to a gene. CDR1 is MGHDK and CDR2 is SYGVNS in the germline V gene. The CDR3 is 15 residues long. CDR3 DNA sequence: TGTGCCAGCAGTGGGGCTAGCGGGAGCGCAGATACGCAGTATTTT. Its protein product is CASSGASGSADTQYF.

The chain carries TRBV2 and TRBJ1-4, with D hard to call. This CDR3 region has 15 residues. Deletions cut 3 bases from V and 5 bases from J, with 13 bases between. Germline V gene sequence: CDR1 SNHLY, CDR2 FYNNEI. CDR3 protein: CASSDLGPENEKLFF. The CDR3, as DNA: TGTGCCAGCAGTGACTTGGGCCCCGAGAATGAAAAACTGTTTTTT. The complete variable domain, with remaining parts taken from reference TRBV2 and TRBJ1-4, reads EPEVTQTPSHQVTQMGQEVILRCVPISNHLYFYWYRQILGQKVEFLVSFYNNEISEKSEIFDDQFSVERPDGSNFTLKIRSTKLEDSAMYFCASSDLGPENEKLFFGSGTQLSVL.

V usage is TRBV18 and J usage is TRBJ2-7, with unresolved D. The CDR3 consists of 11 residues. The germline gives CDR1 KGHSH, CDR2 LQKENI. The CDR3 reads CRPKSSYEQYF. Here the CDR3 DNA reads TGTCGACCTAAGAGCTCCTACGAGCAGTACTTC.

The gene calls are TRBV5-1 and TRBJ1-2; tentatively, D is TRBD1 (5 bases). Germline V gene lookup returns CDR1 SGHRS and CDR2 YFSETQ. The CDR3 totals 14 residues. V lost 0 bases to trimming and J lost 8 bases, with 14 bases between them. The CDR3 DNA sequence: TGCGCCAGCAGCTTGGCCGTGGGCCAGGGCGGCTACACCTTC. Its translation: CASSLAVGQGGYTF.

This sequence joins TRBV27 and TRBJ1-5, with D uncertain. CDR3 length equals 18 residues. Deletions cut 6 bases from V and 1 base from J, with 22 bases between. The germline V gene has CDR1 MNHEY and CDR2 SMNVEV (reference sequence). Written as DNA, the CDR3 is TGTGCCAGCAGCTACCCCAAGGGCCCCTGTATGAGCAATCAGCCCCAGCATTTT. Its translation: CASSYPKGPCMSNQPQHF.

The chain joins TRBV13 to TRBJ2-1, with 7 bases that match TRBD1. J lost 9 bases, V lost 5 bases, and 10 bases had no gene match. Germline V gives CDR1 PRHDT, CDR2 FYEKMQ (reference sequence). This CDR3 is built from 14 residues. The CDR3 DNA reads TGTGCCAGCAGCCATACCTACAGGGGAAGTGAGCAGTTCTTC. Its protein is CASSHTYRGSEQFF.

The chain joins TRBV30 to TRBJ1-6, with D possibly being TRBD1 (5 bases). The CDR3 spans 13 residues. Trimming removed 1 base at V and 8 bases at J, with 9 bases between. Germline CDR1 is GTSNPN and CDR2 is SVGIG (reference sequence). CDR3 residues: CAWSGGRDSPLHF. The CDR3 DNA follows: TGTGCCTGGAGTGGGGGGAGGGATTCACCCCTCCACTTT.

V is TRBV23-1 and J is TRBJ2-7, with D maybe TRBD2 (6 bases). TRBV23-1 is labeled an ORF, and its function is uncertain. There are 17 residues in the CDR3. Trimming stripped 4 bases from V and 2 bases from J, with 21 bases between. The CDR3: CASSPSVRDGSTYEQYF. CDR3 in DNA: TGCGCCAGCAGTCCTAGCGTCCGGGACGGATCCACCTACGAGCAGTACTTC.

The chain joins TRBV5-3 to TRBJ2-2; 13 nucleotides line up with TRBD2. TRBV5-3 is sorted into the ORF group, with uncertain function. This CDR3 is built from 17 residues. With V trimmed by 2 bases and J by 3 bases, 4 bases remained unmatched. CDR3: CARSFRTSGSDTGELFF. The CDR3 DNA is TGTGCCAGAAGCTTTAGGACTAGCGGGAGCGACACCGGGGAGCTGTTTTTT.

CDR3 in DNA: TGTGCCAGCAGCTTAGCGCTCCAGGGGAGCTCCTATAATTCACCCCTCCACTTT. It encodes CASSLALQGSSYNSPLHF. The chain links TRBV7-2 to TRBJ1-6; tentatively, D is TRBD1 (6 bases). The CDR3 sequence is 18 residues long. Per the germline V gene, CDR1 is SGHTA and CDR2 is FQGNSA. Trimming took 0 bases from V and 0 from J, leaving 12 bases between them.

This clone showed up just once. The chain joins TRBV11-2 to TRBJ2-3, with D possibly being TRBD1 (6 bases). Between the trimmed V and J ends, which lost 5 bases and 1 base, there was a span of 13 bases. The V gene's germline CDR1 is SGHAT and CDR2 FQNNGV. CDR3 size: 15 residues. The CDR3 DNA follows: TGTGCCAGCAGCCCTGGGGCAGGGGGCACAGATACGCAGTATTTT. Amino acids: CASSPGAGGTDTQYF.

For this clone: The identical CDR3 is also encoded by other nucleotide sequences in the sample. This chain uses TRBV5-1 with TRBJ2-1, with 12 bases aligning to TRBD2. The CDR3 totals 14 residues. Germline CDR1 reads SGHRS; CDR2 reads YFSETQ. Unmatched junction bases numbered 1, after V lost 4 bases and J lost 5 bases. The CDR3 protein is CASSRTSGNNEQFF. In nucleotides, the CDR3 is TGCGCCAGCAGCCGGACTAGCGGGAACAATGAGCAGTTCTTC.

With regard to this clone: At one of its ends the junction is not consistent with the germline gene, which may arise from a read error. The chain couples TRBV5-1 to TRBJ2-7; D is unclear. Germline CDR1 reads SGHRS; CDR2 reads YFSETQ. CDR3 length equals 13 residues. The CDR3 DNA reads as TGCGCCAGCAGCTTCCCACCCTCCAACGAGCAGTACTTC. It specifies CASSFPPSNEQYF.

V usage is TRBV5-1 and J usage is TRBJ1-6; D is undetermined. V was cut by 0 bases and J by 8 bases, with 9 bases left in between. Looked up from germline, CDR1 is SGHRS and CDR2 is YFSETQ. The CDR3 is 14 residues long. The CDR3 spells CASSLAAKDSPLHF. CDR3 in DNA: TGCGCCAGCAGCTTGGCGGCGAAGGATTCACCCCTCCACTTT.

This clone has just one count. The DNA for the CDR3 is TGTGCCAGCAGCTTGAGACAGAAACAAGAGACCCAGTACTTC. Translating it yields CASSLRQKQETQYF. This chain links TRBV5-4 with TRBJ2-5, with D maybe TRBD1 (5 bases). Per the germline V gene, CDR1 is SGHNT and CDR2 is YYREEE (reference sequence). V lost 1 base to trimming and J lost 2 bases, with 9 bases between them. This CDR3 region has 14 residues.